This record covers a single T cell receptor beta chain. The data derive from a study of regulatory T cells in long-lasting Graves disease. V shed 6 bases and J 5 bases; nucleotides not matched to a gene: 10. The CDR3 extends over 15 amino acids. Combining iRepertoire HTBI primers with Arm-PCR of CDR3 regions, the authors built TCR beta libraries. A single record per CDR3 protein comes from TCRdb applying MiXCR to the multiplex PCR reads. The sample records 300,000 to 450,000 distinct CDR3 sequences, around a sixth being singletons. Time point meaning: newly diagnosed GD, antithyroid drugs for less than 3 months. Extracted PBMC RNA gave rise to the TCR library.

The chain couples TRBV12-3 or TRBV12-4 to TRBJ1-1, with TRBD1 identical over 9 bases. The sequence derives from a female donor with Graves disease. The specimen comprised peripheral blood mononuclear cells (PBMCs), sampled at new diagnosis, from a patient treated with antithyroid drugs. CDR3 loop: CASSDGTGWGTEAFF. In nucleotides, the CDR3 is TGTGCCAGCAGCGACGGGACAGGGTGGGGGACTGAAGCTTTCTTT.